This section outlines one T cell receptor beta chain sequence together with its context. The count of this clone is one. Its antigen specificity is not known. One base away there is no much larger clone; base qualities are not given. TCRbeta CDR3 regions were amplified from genomic DNA using the immunoSEQ Assay, a bias-controlled multiplex PCR. From the authors' description of their analysis: The number of nucleated cells in each sample was estimated by amplification of reference gene primers within the assay. Sequence reads were collapsed and filtered to measure the absolute abundance of every unique TCRbeta CDR3 rearrangement. For each sample, productive Simpson clonality was calculated as the square root of Simpson's diversity index across productive rearrangements. This is the immuneACCESS table as TCRdb keeps it, with only in-frame sequences that have V and J called. A part of the clones is gone; compared with another copy, unresolved V genes explain less than half, and the rest is unexplained. Clonal size and the V and J genes are those of that table, whereas D and trimming came from the DNA. A total of hundreds of thousands of clones appear in this sample, roughly 85% of them only once. Roughly 3.4% of the sample lies in the top ten.

These data originate in a study of blood T cell repertoires in COVID-19 (dated by TCRdb to the early 2020s). About the investigation overall: Samples from collaborators originated in the United States, Italy and Spain and spanned both the acute and convalescent phases of COVID-19. The dataset comprised deeply sampled blood TCRbeta repertoires from subjects exposed to, actively infected with, or recovered from COVID-19. The repertoires were made available in a free public database intended to serve as a resource for research on the immune response to SARS-CoV-2. The material from the prospective study consisted of cDNA or gDNA derived from T cells, B-cell-depleted T cells, or PBMCs. Where HLA class I and class II types were available, the types were taken from metadata supplied by the sample provider, not from assay-based typing. Samples were obtained from the ongoing ImmuneRACE study (first 160 participants) and from roughly 1,300 subjects provided by 6 global collaborators. The sample metadata nearly always contained a de-identified subject ID, COVID-19 status, age in years and sex.

General study outcomes and caveats: The amount of clinical and demographic metadata varied by source and participant and was provided uncurated.

Whole blood was collected in K2EDTA tubes by collaborating institutions according to the institutions' own protocols. Collaborator samples were shipped for TCRbeta analysis as frozen whole blood, isolated PBMCs, or DNA extracted from either sample type. In the germline V gene, CDR1 corresponds to SGHRS and CDR2 to YFSETQ. V gives up 0 bases and J gives up 0 bases, and the segment between their germline ends measures 9 bases. The CDR3 sequence holds 15 residues, the cysteine and phenylalanine included. Only the CDR3 part of the read is kept: 45 bases, read in frame from the first base. The chain links TRBV5-1 with TRBJ1-1; the D gene remains uncertain. The source of this sequence is a woman in her late teens or twenties with acute or convalescent COVID-19. The sample was peripheral blood. This receptor carries the CDR3 CASSLVWQVNTEAFF. The DNA reads as follows: TGCGCCAGCAGCTTGGTCTGGCAGGTGAACACTGAAGCTTTCTTT.